The clone carrying this T cell receptor (beta chain) has a handful of counts. Its specificity is not known. The sample comes from a study of identical twins. The study's findings and limits: The authors noted that invariant MAIT and iNKT cells could partly confound zero-insertion analyses.

This CDR3 spans 12 amino acids. The V gene lost 6 bases and the J gene lost 11 bases, with 15 bases spanning the gap. One entry per CDR3 protein, called by TCRdb with MiXCR from the 5' RACE reads. The profile shows 450,000 or so distinct CDR3 sequences, roughly a quarter of them singletons. These same records also appear under a second study, on T cells expressing NK-cell markers. This second study notes: Out of eight donors sequenced, seven tested HCMV-seropositive and the remaining one seronegative. As a fraction of CD8+ T cells, dominant NKG2C+ clonotypes reached about 1.0-8% in over 5 donors.

This TCR derives from a woman between 18 and 29 years old in good health. The J gene is TRBJ2-3, the V gene TRBV12-3 or TRBV12-4, with a tentative D call TRBD2 (6 bases). Sequencing input: CD4+ T cells sorted from blood. The CDR3 DNA follows: TGTGCCAGCAGACTCGGACCCGGGGGGCAGTATTTT. It yields the protein CASRLGPGGQYF.